Described below is a single T cell receptor (beta chain) sequence and its context. Its antigen is not known. It was version v3.0 of the immunoSEQ assay that was run at survey level. Repertoires were generated with immunoSEQ multiplex PCR, while TCRdb's copy carries only in-frame clones and drops some. Of 35,000 to 40,000 clones listed, 70% to 90% were seen once; the top ten hold roughly a tenth. In germline, CDR1 is MNHNS, CDR2 SASEGT. Trimming removed 3 bases from V and 0 bases from J, with 9 bases in between. This CDR3 is built from 15 residues. These data come from a study of long-term antiretroviral therapy in people with HIV. Background on the study: Earliest sampling preceded the 2015 immediate-ART recommendation by about a decade. General study points: Transplant donor controls retained higher diversity, though diversity increased after ART. Viral resistance, ART adherence and therapy changes all lacked available data.

Every participant gave one or more pre-ART and two or more post-ART PBMC samples. The rearrangement links TRBV6-1 to TRBJ1-3, with D perhaps matching TRBD1 (5 bases). The sequencing here drew on unsorted PBMCs, taken 2.2 years after starting antiretroviral therapy. The source is a man aged 18-30 years with HIV. The CDR3 coding sequence is TGTGCCAGCAGTGAGGGACTGAACTCTGGAAACACCATATATTTT. Its protein product is CASSEGLNSGNTIYF.